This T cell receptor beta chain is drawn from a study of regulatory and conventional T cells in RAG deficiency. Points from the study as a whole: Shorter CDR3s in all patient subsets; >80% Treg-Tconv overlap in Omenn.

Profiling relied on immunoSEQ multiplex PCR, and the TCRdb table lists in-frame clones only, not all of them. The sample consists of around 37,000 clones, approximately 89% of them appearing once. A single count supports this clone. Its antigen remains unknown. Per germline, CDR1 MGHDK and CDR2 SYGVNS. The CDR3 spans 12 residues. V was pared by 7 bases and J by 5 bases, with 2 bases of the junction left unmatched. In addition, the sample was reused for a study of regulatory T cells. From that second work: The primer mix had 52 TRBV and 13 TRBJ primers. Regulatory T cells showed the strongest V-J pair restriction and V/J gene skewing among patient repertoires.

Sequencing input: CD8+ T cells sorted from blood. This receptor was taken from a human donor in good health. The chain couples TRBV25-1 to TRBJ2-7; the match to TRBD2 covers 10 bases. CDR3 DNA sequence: TGTGCCAGCACCGGACTAGCGGACGAGCAGTACTTC. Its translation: CASTGLADEQYF.